This TCR beta chain was captured by sequencing in a study of T cells after yellow fever vaccination. This CDR3 spans 14 amino acids. Trimming took 6 bases from V and 0 from J, leaving 11 bases between them. CDR1 is DFQATT and CDR2 is SNEGSKA in the germline V gene (reference sequence). This clonotype was picked up many times. In TCRdb, the 5' RACE reads were re-called with MiXCR into one record per CDR3 protein. The sample includes around 230,000 distinct CDR3 sequences, 5.5% to 8.5% of them seen just once. The chain links TRBV20-1 to TRBJ1-4; no firm D call. The material was CD4+ T cells sorted from PBMCs, obtained on the day of the yellow fever booster vaccination. The clonotype originates from a man aged 30-40 years who received the YFV17D yellow fever vaccine. Written as DNA, the CDR3 is TGCAGTGCCCCCGGTTCCCCAACTAATGAAAAACTGTTTTTT. Encoded protein: CSAPGSPTNEKLFF.